The 26 T cell receptor beta chains below come from one sample, sequenced in a study of vaccination effects on CD4 cells after COVID-19. Here immunoSEQ multiplex PCR was the method, and the copy in TCRdb shows in-frame clones only, minus some. This repertoire shows approximately 38,000 clones, 55% to 80% found once; its top ten account for 7.7%. These receptors' targets are unknown. Culture lasted 10 days before CD4+ T cell isolation. Everyone in the study got two shots of either the BNT162b2 or mRNA-1273 vaccine. Sequencing was performed on CD4+ T cells from PBMCs cultured without peptide, taken after COVID-19 vaccination. The receptor set was obtained from a human donor who received a COVID-19 vaccine.

CDR3 residues: CATIRLGRRIMNTEAFF. As DNA, the CDR3 is TGTGCCACCATTCGCTTGGGACGGAGGATAATGAACACTGAAGCTTTCTTT. V is TRBV10-3 and J is TRBJ1-1, with a possible D match to TRBD1 (5 bases). This CDR3 is built from 17 residues. The germline CDR1 and CDR2 sequences are ENHRY and SYGVKD. V was shortened by 10 bases and J by 0 bases, with 24 bases between the two germline ends.

The genes are TRBV6-5 and TRBJ2-7, with a weak D call TRBD2 (6 bases). Trimming took 2 bases from V and 2 from J, leaving 16 bases between them. The CDR3 runs 16 residues. Per germline, CDR1 MNHEY and CDR2 SVGAGI. The CDR3 reads CASSYGGVDGTYEQYF. In DNA form, the CDR3 reads TGTGCCAGCAGTTACGGAGGGGTCGACGGGACCTACGAGCAGTACTTC.

This chain links TRBV2 with TRBJ1-1; 12 nucleotides agree with TRBD1. The junction had 9 bases not matched to a gene; V was cut back by 6 bases and J by 7 bases. The germline gives CDR1 SNHLY, CDR2 FYNNEI. CDR3 length: 15 amino acids. The CDR3 DNA sequence: TGTGCCAGCAGGAAAGCGGGACAGGGGGCGTTTGAAGCTTTCTTT. Translation gives CASRKAGQGAFEAFF.

The chain joins TRBV10-2 to TRBJ2-7, with 8 bases fitting TRBD1. With V trimmed by 8 bases and J by 2 bases, 8 bases remained unmatched. Germline V gene sequence: CDR1 WSHSY, CDR2 SAAADI. CDR3 size: 14 residues. CDR3 region: CASGTGGVPYEQYF. CDR3 nucleotides: TGCGCCAGCGGAACAGGGGGTGTGCCCTACGAGCAGTACTTC.

This clone was seen once. The chain joins TRBV5-8 to TRBJ2-5; TRBD1 matches at 7 bases. The V segment lost 5 bases and the J segment 1 base; nucleotides outside the gene matches: 8. There are 15 residues in the CDR3. Germline CDR1 and CDR2: SGHTS and YDEGEE. The CDR3 reads CASSEGHRGQETQYF. The CDR3 DNA follows: TGTGCCAGCAGTGAGGGACACAGGGGCCAAGAGACCCAGTACTTC.

This clone was seen more than once but under ten times. V usage is TRBV29-1 and J usage is TRBJ1-5; D remains unclear. There are 12 residues in the CDR3. Germline CDR1 and CDR2: SQVTM and ANQGSEA. The V end was cut by 4 bases, the J end by 7 bases, with 11 bases between. The CDR3 DNA sequence: TGCAGCGTTGGTAATGAGTTACAGCCCCAGCATTTT. It yields the protein CSVGNELQPQHF.

The V gene is TRBV19, the J gene TRBJ2-5, with 8 bases matching TRBD2. Germline CDR1 reads LNHDA; CDR2 reads SQIVND (reference sequence). The CDR3 consists of 15 residues. The junction had 10 bases not matched to a gene; V was cut back by 5 bases and J by 5 bases. CDR3 in amino acids: CASSSRRGGRETQYF. CDR3 coding DNA: TGTGCCAGTAGTTCCCGCCGGGGGGGCCGGGAGACCCAGTACTTC. The whole variable domain, remainder taken from reference TRBV19 and TRBJ2-5, is DGGITQSPKYLFRKEGQNVTLSCEQNLNHDAMYWYRQDPGQGLRLIYYSQIVNDFQKGDIAEGYSVSREKKESFPLTVTSAQKNPTAFYLCASSSRRGGRETQYFGPGTRLLVL.

This clone was recorded once. The gene calls are TRBV6-4 and TRBJ2-1, with D hard to call. Trimming stripped 1 base from V and 5 bases from J, with 6 bases between. CDR3 length: 13 amino acids. The V gene's germline CDR1 is MRHNA and CDR2 SNTAGT. The CDR3 nucleotides are TGTGCCAGCAGTGACTTGTCGAACAATGAGCAGTTCTTC. Translation gives CASSDLSNNEQFF.

This clone showed up just a few times. V gene TRBV5-1 combines with J gene TRBJ1-6; weak D call: TRBD1 (6 bases). The V end was cut by 4 bases, the J end by 13 bases, with 12 bases between. Germline V lookup: CDR1 SGHRS, CDR2 YFSETQ. This CDR3 region has 12 residues. In DNA, the CDR3 is TGCGCCAGCAGCGACAGGAGGGGGCCCCTCCACTTT. It encodes CASSDRRGPLHF.

The chain couples TRBV6-4 to TRBJ2-3; D remains ambiguous. The V end lost 3 bases, the J end lost 2 bases, and 12 bases lay between the germline ends. The CDR3 has 15 amino acids. CDR1 and CDR2 from the germline V gene are MRHNA and SNTAGT. In DNA form, the CDR3 reads TGTGCCAGCAGTGAGTGGGATGGGCTCACAGATACGCAGTATTTT. The encoded protein is CASSEWDGLTDTQYF.

The chain links TRBV5-6 to TRBJ2-7; D perhaps matches TRBD2 (7 bases). This CDR3 region has 13 residues. Per germline, CDR1 SGHDT and CDR2 YYEEEE. V shed 3 bases and J shed 3 bases, with 10 bases lying between them. CDR3 nucleotides: TGTGCCAGCAGCTGGGGGGGCCGCTACGAGCAGTACTTC. Its translation is CASSWGGRYEQYF.

This clone was recorded a few times. The gene calls are TRBV27 and TRBJ2-2, with D perhaps assigned TRBD1 or TRBD2 (5 bases each). Trimming shortened V by 4 bases and J by 2 bases, and 11 bases separated the two germline ends. The CDR3 length is 15 residues. CDR1 is MNHEY and CDR2 is SMNVEV in the germline V gene (reference sequence). In DNA, the CDR3 is TGTGCCAGCAGTTCCGGGACGGAAAACACCGGGGAGCTGTTTTTT. Its translation: CASSSGTENTGELFF.

This clone was picked up a small number of times. The rearrangement joins TRBV6-5 to TRBJ2-1; 7 bases agree with TRBD2. Germline assignment: CDR1 MNHEY and CDR2 SVGAGI. This CDR3 is built from 15 residues. Trimming cost V 7 bases and J 8 bases; bases outside gene matches: 14. The CDR3 sequence is CASTPGPGRAHEQFF. In DNA, the CDR3 is TGTGCCAGCACCCCGGGGCCGGGGAGGGCCCATGAGCAGTTCTTC.

This clone showed up just a few times. This chain links TRBV13 with TRBJ2-7; 9 bases are shared with TRBD1. CDR1 is PRHDT, CDR2 FYEKMQ, per germline (reference sequence). This CDR3 has 15 residues. The ends lost 2 bases at V and 6 bases at J; junction bases unmatched: 8. CDR3 residues: CASSLPGQGVAEQYF. CDR3 nucleotide sequence: TGTGCCAGCAGCTTACCGGGACAGGGAGTGGCCGAGCAGTACTTC.

A few counts support this clone. CDR3 nucleotides: TGCGCCAGCAGCTCTACAGGGGTCACTGAAGCTTTCTTT. Its protein is CASSSTGVTEAFF. The chain has TRBV5-1 and TRBJ1-1; TRBD1 aligns across 7 bases. CDR3 length equals 13 residues. The germline gives CDR1 SGHRS, CDR2 YFSETQ. With V trimmed by 3 bases and J by 4 bases, 3 bases remained unmatched. Full variable domain (remainder filled in from reference TRBV5-1 and TRBJ1-1): KAGVTQTPRYLIKTRGQQVTLSCSPISGHRSVSWYQQTPGQGLQFLFEYFSETQRNKGNFPGRFSGRQFSNSRSEMNVSTLELGDSALYLCASSSTGVTEAFFGQGTRLTVV.

The chain carries TRBV27 and TRBJ2-5; the D is unclear. Looked up from germline, CDR1 is MNHEY and CDR2 is SMNVEV (reference sequence). This CDR3 has 13 residues. V was trimmed by 6 bases and J by 5 bases, leaving 13 bases between them. In DNA, the CDR3 is TGTGCCAGCAGAATCGGAAGCAGGGAGACCCAGTACTTC. It translates to CASRIGSRETQYF.

The chain combines TRBV11-2 with TRBJ2-3, with D possibly matching TRBD2 (6 bases). V lost 8 bases, J lost 4 bases, and 16 bases lay in between. This CDR3 region has 14 residues. CDR1 and CDR2 from the germline V gene are SGHAT and FQNNGV. The CDR3 loop is CASGQRASADTQYF. In nucleotides, the CDR3 is TGTGCCAGCGGGCAACGAGCTAGCGCAGATACGCAGTATTTT.

V usage is TRBV10-1 and J usage is TRBJ2-3, with D possibly matching TRBD1 (6 bases). Germline V lookup: CDR1 WNHNN, CDR2 SYGVQD (reference sequence). V was trimmed by 0 bases and J by 0 bases, leaving 13 bases between them. The CDR3 covers 17 residues. The CDR3 is CASSESGAGASTDTQYF. CDR3 nucleotide sequence: TGCGCCAGCAGTGAGTCGGGGGCAGGGGCGAGCACAGATACGCAGTATTTT.

This clone was seen more than once but under ten times. The genes are TRBV19 and TRBJ2-7, with D uncertain. Looked up from germline, CDR1 is LNHDA and CDR2 is SQIVND (reference sequence). V lost 2 bases and J 0 bases, leaving 11 bases between the germline ends. The CDR3 spans 15 residues. The CDR3 bases are TGTGCCAGTAGTATAAGGTCGGCACTCTCCTACGAGCAGTACTTC. Residues: CASSIRSALSYEQYF.

V usage is TRBV5-4 and J usage is TRBJ1-6; 7 nucleotides line up with TRBD1. From germline, CDR1 is SGHNT and CDR2 YYREEE (reference sequence). The CDR3 contains 16 residues. V lost 0 bases to trimming and J lost 5 bases; unmatched junction nucleotides: 5. The CDR3 is CASSLETGSNNSPLHF. For the CDR3, the DNA is TGTGCCAGCAGCTTGGAGACAGGGTCAAATAATTCACCCCTCCACTTT.

In this sample, this clone is medium-sized (0.01 to 0.1%). The V and J genes are TRBV7-9 and TRBJ2-1, with 7 bases fitting TRBD1. V gave up 5 bases and J gave up 8 bases; unmatched junction bases: 12. The CDR3 contains 15 residues. The germline gives CDR1 SEHNR, CDR2 FQNEAQ (reference sequence). The CDR3 reads CASSRRDSLGHEQFF. CDR3 sequence (DNA): TGTGCCAGCAGCCGTCGGGACAGCTTAGGCCATGAGCAGTTCTTC.

The V gene is TRBV4-1, the J gene TRBJ1-4, with a weak D call TRBD1 (5 bases). The CDR3 loop spans 13 amino acids. V lost 6 bases, J lost 5 bases, and 10 bases lay in between. The germline gives CDR1 MGHRA, CDR2 YSYEKL. CDR3 DNA: TGCGCCAGCAGTCCGACAGTGAATGAAAAACTGTTTTTT. Protein: CASSPTVNEKLFF.

V gene TRBV7-2 combines with J gene TRBJ1-4; D unclear. Trimming cost V 5 bases and J 1 base, with 8 bases left between them. The CDR3 has 14 amino acids. CDR1 is SGHTA, CDR2 FQGNSA, per germline. CDR3 loop: CASSQTGTNEKLFF. As DNA, the CDR3 is TGTGCCAGCAGCCAAACTGGAACTAATGAAAAACTGTTTTTT.

The V and J genes are TRBV5-1 and TRBJ1-4; tentative D call: TRBD1 (5 bases). This CDR3 region has 16 residues. Germline V gene sequence: CDR1 SGHRS, CDR2 YFSETQ. V lost 1 base and J lost 6, with 16 bases in between. The CDR3 spells CASSLRGGTLDEKLFF. The CDR3 coding sequence is TGCGCCAGCAGCTTGCGGGGGGGGACTCTAGATGAAAAACTGTTTTTT.

The rearrangement uses TRBV6-5 and TRBJ2-7; D is unclear. Germline CDR1 reads MNHEY; CDR2 reads SVGAGI. The length of the CDR3 is 14 residues. V was shortened by 0 bases and J by 0 bases, with 6 bases between the two germline ends. The CDR3 here is CASSYSGSSYEQYF. The CDR3 coding sequence is TGTGCCAGCAGTTACTCTGGAAGCTCCTACGAGCAGTACTTC.

This chain connects TRBV19 to TRBJ1-1; perhaps TRBD1 as D (6 bases). Looked up from germline, CDR1 is LNHDA and CDR2 is SQIVND (reference sequence). CDR3 size: 14 residues. V gave up 4 bases and J gave up 3 bases, with 12 bases separating them. CDR3 amino acids: CASSTRGRYTEAFF. The DNA of the CDR3 is TGTGCCAGTAGTACCAGGGGTCGGTACACTGAAGCTTTCTTT.